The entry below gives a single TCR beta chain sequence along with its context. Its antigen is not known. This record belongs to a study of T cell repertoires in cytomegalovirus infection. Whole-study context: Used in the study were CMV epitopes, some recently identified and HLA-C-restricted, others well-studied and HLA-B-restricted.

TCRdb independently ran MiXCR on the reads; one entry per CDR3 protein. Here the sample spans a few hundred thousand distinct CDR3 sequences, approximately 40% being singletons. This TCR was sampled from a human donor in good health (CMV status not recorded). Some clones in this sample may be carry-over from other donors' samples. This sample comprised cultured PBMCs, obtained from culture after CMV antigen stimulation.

The CDR3 DNA is TGTGCCAGCTCACCCGCCATGGACACTGAAGCTTTCTTT. This sequence encodes CASSPAMDTEAFF. V is TRBV18 and J is TRBJ1-1; D ambiguous. CDR1 is KGHSH, CDR2 LQKENI, per germline. Trimming pared 3 bases from V and 3 bases from J, leaving 8 bases between. This CDR3 comprises 13 residues.